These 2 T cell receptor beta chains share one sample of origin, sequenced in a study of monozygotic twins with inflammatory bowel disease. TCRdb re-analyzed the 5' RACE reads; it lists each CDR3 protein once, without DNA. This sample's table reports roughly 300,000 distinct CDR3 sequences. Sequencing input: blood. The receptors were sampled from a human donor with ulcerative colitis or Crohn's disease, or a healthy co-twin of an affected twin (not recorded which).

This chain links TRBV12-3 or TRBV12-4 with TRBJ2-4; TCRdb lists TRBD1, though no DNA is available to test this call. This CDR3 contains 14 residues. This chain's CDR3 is CASNPTGVGDIQYF.

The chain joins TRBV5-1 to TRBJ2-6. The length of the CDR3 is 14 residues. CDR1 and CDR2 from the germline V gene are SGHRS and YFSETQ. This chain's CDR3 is CASSPSSGANVLTF. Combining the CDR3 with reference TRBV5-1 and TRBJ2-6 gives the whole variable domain KAGVTQTPRYLIKTRGQQVTLSCSPISGHRSVSWYQQTPGQGLQFLFEYFSETQRNKGNFPGRFSGRQFSNSRSEMNVSTLELGDSALYLCASSPSSGANVLTFGAGSRLTVL.